The 12 T cell receptor beta chains below were found in one sample sequenced in a study of CD4 T cells in relation to SARS-CoV-2 and coronaviruses. Which antigens these TCRs recognize remains unknown. TCRdb's copy holds only in-frame clones and misses some; the assay was immunoSEQ multiplex PCR. Among some 38,000 clones, 77% were seen once, and the ten largest hold roughly 21%. The sample taken for sequencing was memory CD4+ T cells from PBMCs, cultured in vitro. Receptors were obtained from an adult with COVID-19.

V and J are TRBV3-1 (or the pseudogene TRBV3-2) and TRBJ2-1, with 7 bases fitting TRBD2. Germline V lookup: CDR1 LGHDT, CDR2 YNNKEL (reference sequence). The CDR3 length is 17 residues. Trimming removed 1 base from V and 7 bases from J; junction bases left unmatched: 13. The CDR3 loop is CASSQVFAGDGGNEQFF. The CDR3 DNA is TGTGCCAGCAGCCAAGTCTTTGCGGGGGATGGCGGGAATGAGCAGTTCTTC.

This clone has a handful of counts. The chain joins TRBV28 to TRBJ1-2; D is unresolved. Germline loops: CDR1 MDHEN, CDR2 SYDVKM. V was clipped by 6 bases and J by 7 bases, with 15 bases between them. The CDR3 sequence is 13 residues long. The CDR3 sequence is CASSRTAVGGYTF. The CDR3 nucleotides read TGTGCCAGCAGCCGGACGGCAGTGGGTGGCTACACCTTC.

This chain uses TRBV5-1 with TRBJ2-3, with TRBD1 matching 11 bases. The V gene's germline CDR1 is SGHRS and CDR2 YFSETQ. The CDR3 spans 17 residues. V shed 3 bases, J shed 4 bases, and the junction held 10 bases outside the gene matches. The CDR3 loop is CASSSGQGAFLADTQYF. The CDR3, as DNA: TGCGCCAGCAGCTCCGGACAGGGGGCTTTTCTTGCAGATACGCAGTATTTT.

This chain joins TRBV5-1 and TRBJ2-2; the match to TRBD1 covers 8 bases. J lost 0 bases, V lost 4 bases, and 14 bases had no gene match. Germline V lookup: CDR1 SGHRS, CDR2 YFSETQ. This CDR3 comprises 19 residues. DNA of the CDR3: TGCGCCAGCAGCCGACCCGGACAGGGCCTAAAAACGAACACCGGGGAGCTGTTTTTT. Its translation: CASSRPGQGLKTNTGELFF.

The V and J genes are TRBV7-3 and TRBJ2-7; either TRBD1 or TRBD2 may fit D (5 bases each). Trimming stripped 5 bases from V and 4 bases from J, with 15 bases between. The CDR3 covers 14 residues. Germline V lookup: CDR1 SGHTA, CDR2 FQGTGA. In DNA form, the CDR3 reads TGTGCCAGCAGCGTGTTGGGGGAGAGTTACGAGCAGTACTTC. Its translation is CASSVLGESYEQYF.

The CDR3 nucleotides are TGTGCCAGTAGGACTAGCGGGAGCTCCTACGAGCAGTACTTC. Translation: CASRTSGSSYEQYF. The chain uses TRBV19 and TRBJ2-7, with 12 bases lining up with TRBD2. The germline V gene encodes CDR1 LNHDA and CDR2 SQIVND (reference sequence). J gave up 0 bases and V 6 bases, and 0 bases lay outside the gene matches. The CDR3 is made up of 14 amino acids.

The rearrangement uses TRBV29-1 and TRBJ2-5; D is perhaps TRBD2 (6 bases). CDR3 length: 13 residues. V was clipped by 1 base and J by 7 bases, with 13 bases between them. Germline V gene data show CDR1 as SQVTM and CDR2 as ANQGSEA. The CDR3 loop is CSVEVSGGGTQYF. As DNA, the CDR3 is TGCAGCGTTGAAGTTAGCGGAGGAGGGACCCAGTACTTC.

CDR3 sequence reads: CATRESSGNTIYF. The CDR3 DNA reads as TGTGCCACCAGAGAGAGCTCTGGAAACACCATATATTTT. The chain carries TRBV24-1 and TRBJ1-3; D gene unclear. Germline CDR1 and CDR2: KGHDR and SFDVKD. CDR3 size: 13 residues. The ends were cut back, 7 bases at V and 0 bases at J, with 6 bases in the middle.

The chain carries TRBV5-5 and TRBJ2-1, with D uncertain. This CDR3 has 16 amino acids. Trimming took off 0 bases at V and 4 bases at J, with 14 bases between the two ends. The germline V gene encodes CDR1 SGHKS and CDR2 YYEKEE (reference sequence). CDR3 loop: CASSLGGINPYNEQFF. For the CDR3, the DNA is TGTGCCAGCAGCTTGGGGGGTATTAACCCTTACAATGAGCAGTTCTTC.

The chain uses TRBV6-5 and TRBJ2-5; 9 bases match TRBD2. CDR1 is MNHEY, CDR2 SVGAGI, per germline. The junction had 4 bases not matched to a gene; V was cut back by 6 bases and J by 2 bases. The CDR3 loop spans 14 amino acids. CDR3 residues: CASRTSGGQETQYF. CDR3 DNA: TGTGCCAGCAGGACTAGCGGTGGGCAAGAGACCCAGTACTTC.

Only one count was recorded for this clone. V and J are TRBV30 and TRBJ2-5; D is perhaps TRBD1 (6 bases). The V end was cut by 5 bases, the J end by 5 bases, with 21 bases between. The CDR3 runs 15 residues. The V gene's germline CDR1 is GTSNPN and CDR2 SVGIG (reference sequence). The chain's CDR3 is CAWHNRVRSRETQYF. In nucleotides, the CDR3 is TGTGCCTGGCATAACAGGGTACGAAGCCGTGAGACCCAGTACTTC.

The rearrangement uses TRBV9 and TRBJ2-3; 10 nucleotides line up with TRBD2. J was trimmed by 8 bases and V by 0 bases; bases with no gene match: 6. This CDR3 is built from 15 residues. The germline CDR1 and CDR2 sequences are SGDLS and YYNGEE. The CDR3 here is CASSVAPSGSSTQYF. The DNA of the CDR3 is TGTGCCAGCAGCGTAGCCCCTAGCGGGAGCTCTACGCAGTATTTT.